This TCR beta chain was profiled in a study of cytomegalovirus exposure and HLA in healthy donors. Study details: There were about 85 million unique TCRs (from HLA-typed donors) in an early data release. Overall study results and limits: According to reports, the classifier identified cytomegalovirus status with high specificity and sensitivity.

CDR1 and CDR2 from the germline V gene are LNHDA and SQIVND (reference sequence). The CDR3 is made up of 14 amino acids. Trimming pared 7 bases from V and 4 bases from J, leaving 17 bases between. Primers included in the PCR were 60 Vbeta and 13 Jbeta primers. Libraries were prepared by immunoSEQ multiplex PCR; TCRdb keeps only in-frame clonotypes and omits some of them. The sample includes roughly 100,000 clones, over 80% of them seen just once. Comment on this clone: Its antigen is unknown.

What was sequenced was PBMCs. The chain links TRBV19 to TRBJ2-7; a weak D match, TRBD2 (6 bases). This clonotype was sampled from a man aged 18 to 30 in good health and CMV-seronegative. The CDR3 sequence: CASTPRRGLYEQYF. CDR3 coding DNA: TGTGCCAGTACCCCCCGGAGGGGTCTATACGAGCAGTACTTC.